This T cell receptor beta chain was sequenced for a study of blood T cell repertoires in COVID-19. Background on the study: The study drew acute and convalescent COVID-19 samples from the United States, Italy and Spain.

This clone was found many times. The table came from immunoSEQ multiplex PCR; TCRdb's copy has only in-frame clones and leaves some out. The sample yields approximately 120,000 clones, just under 90% seen once. V lost 4 bases to trimming and J lost 2 bases; unmatched junction nucleotides: 2. The CDR3 is 15 amino acids. The germline CDR1 and CDR2 sequences are LNHNV and YYDKDF (reference sequence). Source material: peripheral blood. The sequence came from a human donor in a cohort sampled during active COVID-19. V usage is TRBV15 and J usage is TRBJ1-3, with 10 bases aligning to TRBD1. The CDR3 here is CATSIGTGAGNTIYF. In nucleotides, the CDR3 is TGTGCCACCAGCATAGGGACAGGGGCTGGAAACACCATATATTTT.